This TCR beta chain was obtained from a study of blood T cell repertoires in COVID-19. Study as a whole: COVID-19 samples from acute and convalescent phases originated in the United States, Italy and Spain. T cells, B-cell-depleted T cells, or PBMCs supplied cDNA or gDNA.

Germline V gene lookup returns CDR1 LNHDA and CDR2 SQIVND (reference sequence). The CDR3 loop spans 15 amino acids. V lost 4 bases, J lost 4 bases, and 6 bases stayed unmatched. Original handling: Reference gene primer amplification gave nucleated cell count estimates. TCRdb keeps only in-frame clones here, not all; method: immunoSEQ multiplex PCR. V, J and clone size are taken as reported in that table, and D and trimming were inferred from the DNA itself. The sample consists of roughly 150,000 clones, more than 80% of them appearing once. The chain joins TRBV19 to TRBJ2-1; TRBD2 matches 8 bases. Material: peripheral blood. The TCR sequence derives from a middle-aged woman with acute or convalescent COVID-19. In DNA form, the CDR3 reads TGTGCCAGTAGTAGGTCTAGCGGGCTTTACAATGAGCAGTTCTTC. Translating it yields CASSRSSGLYNEQFF.